Only a few counts were recorded for the clone carrying this T cell receptor (beta chain). Followed over time, Seattle patients had been enrolled while infection was active. This sample is part of a study of blood T cell repertoires in COVID-19. For the study at large: Sites in the United States, Italy and Spain provided acute and convalescent COVID-19 samples. T cells, B-cell-depleted T cells, or PBMCs supplied cDNA or gDNA.

Methods used by the authors: Researchers report that nucleated cell counts were estimated from reference gene primer amplification. Here immunoSEQ multiplex PCR was the method, and the copy in TCRdb shows in-frame clones only, minus some. Clone size and the V and J calls come from that table; the DNA yielded D and trimming. This table holds roughly 41,000 clones, under 90% found once. Germline V gene sequence: CDR1 MNHEY, CDR2 SVGAGI. CDR3 length: 15 residues. V lost 7 bases and J 12 bases, leaving 25 bases between the germline ends. The rearrangement links TRBV6-5 to TRBJ2-1; tentatively, D is TRBD1 (6 bases). The receptor comes from a man aged 55 to 69 with COVID-19, enrolled during active disease. Material for sequencing was peripheral blood. CDR3 sequence reads: CASNSGQSFTMRQFF. DNA for the CDR3: TGTGCCAGCAATTCCGGACAGAGCTTTACAATGAGGCAGTTCTTC.